This T cell receptor beta chain was sequenced in a study of blood T cell repertoires in COVID-19. Looking at the study overall: The samples span acute and convalescent COVID-19 from the United States, Italy and Spain. From T cells, B-cell-depleted T cells, or PBMCs came the material, which was cDNA or gDNA.

Per the study methods: For nucleated cells, counts were estimated from reference gene primer amplification. TCRdb keeps only in-frame clones here, not all; method: immunoSEQ multiplex PCR. V and J calls and clone size come straight from that table; D and trimming were deduced from the DNA. In the table there are about 70,000 clones, 80% to 85% of which are singletons. The V and J ends lost 2 bases and 5 bases, in that order; junction bases with no gene match: 7. This CDR3 has 15 amino acids. Germline V gene sequence: CDR1 SGHRS, CDR2 YFSETQ. V and J are TRBV5-1 and TRBJ2-5; 9 nucleotides agree with TRBD1. The sample was peripheral blood. This receptor was taken from a woman aged 55-69 years with acute or convalescent COVID-19. In nucleotides, the CDR3 is TGCGCCAGCAGCTTAAACAGGGGGCCAAGGGAGACCCAGTACTTC. The encoded protein is CASSLNRGPRETQYF.